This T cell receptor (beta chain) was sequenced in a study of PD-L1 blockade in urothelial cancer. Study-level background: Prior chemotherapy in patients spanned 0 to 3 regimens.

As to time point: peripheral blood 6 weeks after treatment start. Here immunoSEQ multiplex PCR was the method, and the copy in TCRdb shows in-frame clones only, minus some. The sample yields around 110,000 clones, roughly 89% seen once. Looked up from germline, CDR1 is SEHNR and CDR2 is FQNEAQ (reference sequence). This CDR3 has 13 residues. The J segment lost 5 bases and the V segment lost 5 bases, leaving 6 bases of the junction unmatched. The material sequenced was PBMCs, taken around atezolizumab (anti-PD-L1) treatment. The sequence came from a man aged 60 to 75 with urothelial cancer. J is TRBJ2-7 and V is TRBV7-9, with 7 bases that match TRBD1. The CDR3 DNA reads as TGTGCCAGCAGCCCCGACAGGGACCACGAGCAGTACTTC. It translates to CASSPDRDHEQYF.